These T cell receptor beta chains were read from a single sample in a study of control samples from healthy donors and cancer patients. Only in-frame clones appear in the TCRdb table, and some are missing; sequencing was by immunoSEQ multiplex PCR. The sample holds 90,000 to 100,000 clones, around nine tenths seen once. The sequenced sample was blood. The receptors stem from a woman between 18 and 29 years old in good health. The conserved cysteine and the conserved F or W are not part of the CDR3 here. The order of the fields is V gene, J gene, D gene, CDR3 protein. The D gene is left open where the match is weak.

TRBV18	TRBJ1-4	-	ASSPTGATNEKLF
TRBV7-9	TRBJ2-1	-	ASSAGWAYNEQF
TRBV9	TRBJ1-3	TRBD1	ASSADGTGGRYTIY
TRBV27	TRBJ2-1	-	ASSLRYGVSYNEQF
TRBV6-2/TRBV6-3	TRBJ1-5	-	ASSSGGQPQH
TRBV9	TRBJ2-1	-	ASSAVHNEQF
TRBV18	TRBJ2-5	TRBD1	ASSPSRTGASQETQY
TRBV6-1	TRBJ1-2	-	ASSEGVEDT
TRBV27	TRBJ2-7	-	ASSRGRTYEQY
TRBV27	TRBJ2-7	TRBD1	ASSQTGYEQY
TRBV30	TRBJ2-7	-	AWSVRWLTYEQY
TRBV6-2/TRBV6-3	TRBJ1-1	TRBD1	ASSSWTGFRSEAF
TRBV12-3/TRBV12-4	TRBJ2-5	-	ASSFAGEETQY
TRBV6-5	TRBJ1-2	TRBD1	ASSFAPVRGLYGYT
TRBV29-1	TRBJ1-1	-	SVERFAVNTEAF
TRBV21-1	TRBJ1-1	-	ASSKGEGNTEAF
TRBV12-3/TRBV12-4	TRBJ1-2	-	ASRAQGFGGYT
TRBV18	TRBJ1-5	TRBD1	ASSPSQGNDHRPQH
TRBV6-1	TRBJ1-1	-	ASSDPEAF
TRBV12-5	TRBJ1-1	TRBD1	ASGLPQGESTEAF
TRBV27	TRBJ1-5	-	ASSLVSDQPQH
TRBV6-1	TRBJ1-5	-	ASSESRTGTGNQPQH
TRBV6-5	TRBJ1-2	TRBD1	ASREDRAYGYT
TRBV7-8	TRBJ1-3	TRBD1	ASGTRRGPGNTIY
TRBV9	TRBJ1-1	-	ASSVESGKNTEAF
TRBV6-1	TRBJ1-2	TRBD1	ASSEQVFWDRDALEDYGYT
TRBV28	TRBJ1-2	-	AILREGANYGYT
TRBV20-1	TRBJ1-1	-	SAPEGTEAF
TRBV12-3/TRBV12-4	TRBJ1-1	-	ASSLGGGTEAF
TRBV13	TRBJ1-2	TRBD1	ASSTGTDNYGYT
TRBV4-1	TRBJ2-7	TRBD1	ASSHAPGQGGHEQY
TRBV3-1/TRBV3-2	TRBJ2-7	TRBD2	ASSLYPSGGAGEQY
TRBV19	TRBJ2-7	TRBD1	ASSGTGAGFYEQY
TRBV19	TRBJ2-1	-	ASSMEGLNEQF
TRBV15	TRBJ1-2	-	ATSPRVGDGYT
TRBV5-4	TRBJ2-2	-	ASSLVGGAFTGELF
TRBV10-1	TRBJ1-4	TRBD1	ASSDRGNEKLF
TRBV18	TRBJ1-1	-	ASSPTGGLRFGAF
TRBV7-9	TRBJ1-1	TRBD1	ASSPRTGAMNTEAF
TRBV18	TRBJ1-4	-	ASSPVMANEKLF
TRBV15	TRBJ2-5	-	ATSREGKTQY
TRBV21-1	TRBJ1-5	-	ASSKEARSNQPQH
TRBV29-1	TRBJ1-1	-	SVRAGHLYGAF
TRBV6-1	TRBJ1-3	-	ASSEGRAGGNTIY
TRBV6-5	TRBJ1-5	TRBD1	ASRTETGGYQPQH
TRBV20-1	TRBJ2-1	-	SASPDGAAWGTNEQF
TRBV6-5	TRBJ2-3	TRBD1	ASTPTGAYTDTQY
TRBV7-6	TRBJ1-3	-	ASSFTYSGNTIY
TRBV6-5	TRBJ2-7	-	ASRTGYYEQY
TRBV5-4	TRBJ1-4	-	ASSQGQYNEKLF
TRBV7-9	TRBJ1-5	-	ASSFLTQLQH
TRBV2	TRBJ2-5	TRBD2	ASSEKGTRGETQY
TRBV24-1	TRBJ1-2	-	ATSDTGGAYGYT
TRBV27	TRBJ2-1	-	ASAGATVGSYNEQF